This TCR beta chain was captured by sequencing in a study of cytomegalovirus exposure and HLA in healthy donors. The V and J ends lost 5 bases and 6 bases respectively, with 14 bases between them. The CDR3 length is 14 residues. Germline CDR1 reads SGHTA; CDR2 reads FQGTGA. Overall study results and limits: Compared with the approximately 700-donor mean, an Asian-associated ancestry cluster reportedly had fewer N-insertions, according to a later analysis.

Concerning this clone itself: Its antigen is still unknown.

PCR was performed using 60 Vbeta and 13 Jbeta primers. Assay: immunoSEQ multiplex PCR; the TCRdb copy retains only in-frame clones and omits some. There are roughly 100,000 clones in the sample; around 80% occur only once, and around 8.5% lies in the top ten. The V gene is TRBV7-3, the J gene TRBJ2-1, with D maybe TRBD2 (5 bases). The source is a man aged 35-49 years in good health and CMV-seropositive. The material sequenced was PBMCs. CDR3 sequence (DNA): TGTGCCAGCAGCCTAGACCCTAGCATCAATGAGCAGTTCTTC. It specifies CASSLDPSINEQFF.